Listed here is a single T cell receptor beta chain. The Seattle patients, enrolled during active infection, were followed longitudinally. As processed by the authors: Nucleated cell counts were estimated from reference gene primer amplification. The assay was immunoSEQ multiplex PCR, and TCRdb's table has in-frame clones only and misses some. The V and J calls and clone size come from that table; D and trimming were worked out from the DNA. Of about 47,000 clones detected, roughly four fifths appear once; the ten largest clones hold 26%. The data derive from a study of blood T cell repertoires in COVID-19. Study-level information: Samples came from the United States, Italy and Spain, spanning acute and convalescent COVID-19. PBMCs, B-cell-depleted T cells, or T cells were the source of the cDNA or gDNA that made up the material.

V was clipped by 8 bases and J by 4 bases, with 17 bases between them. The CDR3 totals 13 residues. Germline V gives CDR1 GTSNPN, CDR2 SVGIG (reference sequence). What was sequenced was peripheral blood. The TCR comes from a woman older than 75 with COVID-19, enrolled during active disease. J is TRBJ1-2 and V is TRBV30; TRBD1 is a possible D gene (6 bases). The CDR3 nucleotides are TGTGCCCAGACAGGACAAACCCTCTATGGCTACACCTTC. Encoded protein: CAQTGQTLYGYTF.